Listed below are T cell receptor beta chains from one sample, sequenced in a study of T cells in Graves' hyperthyroidism and ophthalmopathy. TCRdb itself ran the multiplex PCR reads through MiXCR, one entry per CDR3 protein. The sample has around 720,000 distinct CDR3 sequences, approximately 36% seen once; the top ten hold less than 40%. Material: blood. The receptors come from a woman in her thirties or forties with Graves' hyperthyroidism. The CDR3 runs from the conserved cysteine through the conserved F or W. Fields, in order: CDR3 protein, clone size, V gene, J gene, CDR3 length. Size tells how often a clone was seen (once, few, many) or the class of an expanded clone, and some rows leave it out.

CDR3: CASSSLAEGGVGQYF
size: .
V: TRBV7-8
J: TRBJ2-7
length: 15

CDR3: CASSLEQTESAPEILNEKLFF
size: few
V: TRBV7-3
J: TRBJ1-4
length: 21

CDR3: CASSGQAEVPEAFF
size: .
V: TRBV14
J: TRBJ1-1
length: 14

CDR3: CASSPGQGYVGELFF
size: .
V: TRBV12-3/TRBV12-4
J: TRBJ2-2
length: 15

CDR3: CSAQMGLHQPQHF
size: many
V: TRBV20-1
J: TRBJ1-5
length: 13

CDR3: CASSPTTGAGAYEQYF
size: many
V: TRBV7-9
J: TRBJ2-7
length: 16

CDR3: CATGSWGREAWGYTF
size: few
V: TRBV24-1
J: TRBJ1-2
length: 15

CDR3: CASSSSIVVQRGLYEQYF
size: .
V: TRBV7-9
J: TRBJ2-7
length: 18

CDR3: CASRGQGAQSYGYTF
size: .
V: TRBV10-2
J: TRBJ1-2
length: 15

CDR3: CASSLGAFMNTEAFF
size: many
V: TRBV7-8
J: TRBJ1-1
length: 15